One and the same sample provided the 32 T cell receptor beta chains below, sequenced in a study of T cells in localized non-small cell lung cancer. Data came from immunoSEQ multiplex PCR; TCRdb stores just in-frame clones and leaves some out. Here the sample spans 20,000 to 25,000 clones, 80% to 85% being singletons. Sequencing used PBMCs, obtained before any cancer treatment. Receptor source: a man aged 35 to 69 with stage II lung adenocarcinoma.

The V call is TRBV18, the J call TRBJ2-3; unclear D gene. Germline loops: CDR1 KGHSH, CDR2 LQKENI. This CDR3 is built from 16 residues. Trimming pared 1 base from V and 2 bases from J, leaving 13 bases between. CDR3 sequence (DNA): TGTGCCAGCTCACCACAACCTACGAGCTCCACAGATACGCAGTATTTT. As protein: CASSPQPTSSTDTQYF.

This chain connects TRBV9 to TRBJ2-2, with D unclear. Germline V gene data show CDR1 as SGDLS and CDR2 as YYNGEE. CDR3 length: 16 residues. Trimming pared 0 bases from V and 3 bases from J, leaving 12 bases between. CDR3 residues: CASSVAIDTYTGELFF. The CDR3 bases are TGTGCCAGCAGCGTAGCAATAGACACTTACACCGGGGAGCTGTTTTTT.

The chain is built from TRBV7-9 and TRBJ2-7, with D possibly being TRBD2 (5 bases). CDR1 SEHNR and CDR2 FQNEAQ come from the germline V gene (reference sequence). V gave up 0 bases and J gave up 0 bases, with 6 bases separating them. There are 14 residues in the CDR3. This CDR3 is CASSLAGVSYEQYF. CDR3 in DNA: TGTGCCAGCAGCTTAGCGGGAGTCTCCTACGAGCAGTACTTC.

This clone has just one count. This chain connects TRBV2 to TRBJ2-7; 8 bases are shared with TRBD1. CDR1 is SNHLY and CDR2 is FYNNEI in the germline V gene. The CDR3 has 14 residues. With V trimmed by 6 bases and J by 2 bases, 6 bases remained unmatched. CDR3 region: CASSLRTGPYEQYF. As DNA, the CDR3 is TGTGCCAGCAGCCTCAGGACAGGGCCCTACGAGCAGTACTTC.

This rearrangement joins TRBV20-1 to TRBJ1-2; D is ambiguous. V was clipped by 6 bases and J by 0 bases, with 5 bases between them. Germline-derived CDR1 and CDR2 are DFQATT and SNEGSKA (reference sequence). This CDR3 region has 11 residues. The CDR3: CSAYSNYGYTF. DNA for the CDR3: TGCAGTGCCTACTCTAACTATGGCTACACCTTC.

CDR3 protein: CASSLTGHTGELFF. CDR3 nucleotide sequence: TGTGCCAGCTCCCTAACAGGGCACACCGGGGAGCTGTTTTTT. This chain joins TRBV18 and TRBJ2-2, with D maybe TRBD1 (6 bases). This CDR3 comprises 14 residues. Germline V gives CDR1 KGHSH, CDR2 LQKENI. Between the trimmed V and J ends, which lost 6 bases and 3 bases, there was a span of 11 bases.

J is TRBJ2-1 and V is TRBV6-5; D possibly corresponds to TRBD1 (5 bases). CDR1 is MNHEY and CDR2 is SVGAGI in the germline V gene. Between the trimmed V and J ends, which lost 2 bases and 4 bases, there was a span of 12 bases. The CDR3 totals 15 residues. For the CDR3, the DNA is TGTGCCAGCAGTTACGGGGCAGGGCTTTACAATGAGCAGTTCTTC. Its protein is CASSYGAGLYNEQFF.

There are a few counts of this clone. J is TRBJ1-2 and V is TRBV11-2; no reliable D call. The CDR3 totals 14 residues. V lost 6 bases and J lost 2, with 13 bases in between. Per the germline V gene, CDR1 is SGHAT and CDR2 is FQNNGV. DNA of the CDR3: TGTGCCAGCAGTTATCTGCATCTGAACTATGGCTACACCTTC. Translated, it gives CASSYLHLNYGYTF. Supplemented by reference TRBV11-2 and TRBJ1-2, the full variable domain reads EAGVAQSPRYKIIEKRQSVAFWCNPISGHATLYWYQQILGQGPKLLIQFQNNGVVDDSQLPKDRFSAERLKGVDSTLKIQPAKLEDSAVYLCASSYLHLNYGYTFGSGTRLTVV.

The chain couples TRBV15 to TRBJ1-6; no firm D call. Trimming cost V 3 bases and J 7 bases, with 13 bases left between them. The CDR3 runs 15 residues. The germline gives CDR1 LNHNV, CDR2 YYDKDF (reference sequence). CDR3: CATSSVGGKNSPLHF. In DNA form, the CDR3 reads TGTGCCACCAGCAGTGTAGGTGGAAAAAATTCACCCCTCCACTTT.

This clone was found a few times. This sequence joins TRBV7-2 and TRBJ2-7; 7 bases align to TRBD1. Germline V gene sequence: CDR1 SGHTA, CDR2 FQGNSA. V shed 4 bases, J shed 4 bases, and the junction held 4 bases outside the gene matches. The CDR3 is made up of 13 amino acids. The CDR3 bases are TGTGCCAGCAGCTCCGGGACAGAGTACGAGCAGTACTTC. Encoded protein: CASSSGTEYEQYF.

The chain uses TRBV19 and TRBJ1-5, with TRBD1 identical over 8 bases. V shed 3 bases, J shed 0 bases, and the junction held 4 bases outside the gene matches. The CDR3 is 16 amino acids. Germline CDR1 is LNHDA and CDR2 is SQIVND (reference sequence). The CDR3 protein is CASSMETGVSNQPQHF. In DNA, the CDR3 is TGTGCCAGTAGTATGGAGACAGGGGTTAGCAATCAGCCCCAGCATTTT.

The chain recombines TRBV14 with TRBJ2-7; D possibly corresponds to TRBD2 (5 bases). The CDR3 is 15 amino acids. V lost 1 base to trimming and J lost 4 bases, with 14 bases between them. Germline V gives CDR1 SGHDN, CDR2 FVKESK. The chain's CDR3 is CASSQGRGFSYEQYF. CDR3 DNA: TGTGCCAGCAGCCAAGGGCGAGGGTTTTCTTACGAGCAGTACTTC.

This clone was counted only a few times. The rearrangement links TRBV27 to TRBJ2-3; D might be TRBD1 (5 bases). The germline V gene encodes CDR1 MNHEY and CDR2 SMNVEV (reference sequence). CDR3 length equals 15 residues. V was clipped by 10 bases and J by 2 bases, with 19 bases between them. CDR3 sequence: CATLPDSSYTDTQYF. The CDR3 region has the DNA TGTGCCACTCTCCCCGACAGTTCATACACAGATACGCAGTATTTT.

DNA of the CDR3: TGTGCCAGCAGCCAGCAGTATGGGAATGAGCAGTTCTTC. Amino acids: CASSQQYGNEQFF. The V gene is TRBV7-7, the J gene TRBJ2-1; no clear D. With 5 bases removed from V and 7 bases from J, the gap between germline ends came to 12 bases. This CDR3 comprises 13 residues. CDR1 and CDR2 from the germline V gene are SSHAT and FNYEAQ (reference sequence).

This sequence joins TRBV5-1 and TRBJ2-7, with a weak D call TRBD1 (7 bases). The CDR3 contains 14 residues. With 4 bases removed from V and 3 bases from J, the gap between germline ends came to 14 bases. CDR1 and CDR2 (germline): SGHRS, YFSETQ. The CDR3 sequence is CASSGGTVNYEQYF. The CDR3, as DNA: TGCGCCAGCAGCGGAGGGACAGTAAACTACGAGCAGTACTTC.

This clone was observed a handful of times. The rearrangement uses TRBV2 and TRBJ2-2; D is unresolved. Deletions cut 5 bases from V and 5 bases from J, with 15 bases between. The CDR3 is made up of 15 amino acids. The germline gives CDR1 SNHLY, CDR2 FYNNEI. As DNA, the CDR3 is TGTGCCAGCAGTTGGACGGAGCTAAAGACCGGGGAGCTGTTTTTT. Protein: CASSWTELKTGELFF.

This clone appeared a few times. The DNA for the CDR3 is TGTGCCAGCAGCTTATTGAACACTGAAGCTTTCTTT. Translating it yields CASSLLNTEAFF. The chain uses TRBV7-2 and TRBJ1-1, with unresolved D. The CDR3 contains 12 residues. Trimming cost V 2 bases and J 0 bases, with 1 base left between them. Germline CDR1 and CDR2: SGHTA and FQGNSA.

The V call is TRBV19, the J call TRBJ2-7; D is perhaps TRBD1 or TRBD2 (5 bases each). The CDR3 totals 13 residues. Looked up from germline, CDR1 is LNHDA and CDR2 is SQIVND (reference sequence). Trimming stripped 8 bases from V and 1 base from J, with 12 bases between. In DNA form, the CDR3 reads TGTGCCAGTGGCCAGGGACGTTCCTACGAGCAGTACTTC. Its protein product is CASGQGRSYEQYF.

This clone appeared a few times. CDR3 loop: CASGDRGLVAFF. The CDR3 region has the DNA TGTGCCAGCGGGGACAGGGGGCTGGTTGCTTTCTTT. The chain is built from TRBV2 and TRBJ1-1, with 12 bases aligning to TRBD1. The CDR3 length is 12 residues. Germline V gene lookup returns CDR1 SNHLY and CDR2 FYNNEI. The V and J ends lost 8 bases and 11 bases, in that order; junction bases with no gene match: 6.

J is TRBJ2-5 and V is TRBV5-1; TRBD1 agrees at 7 bases. The V segment lost 2 bases and the J segment 7 bases; nucleotides outside the gene matches: 14. Germline CDR1 SGHRS, CDR2 YFSETQ. The CDR3 consists of 16 residues. CDR3: CASSFGSTGVSGTQYF. The CDR3 bases are TGCGCCAGCAGCTTTGGATCAACAGGGGTTTCGGGGACCCAGTACTTC.

The genes are TRBV5-1 and TRBJ1-4, with TRBD1 matching over 8 bases. Germline CDR1 SGHRS, CDR2 YFSETQ. Losses at the gene ends were 4 bases for V and 4 bases for J; bases not matched to a gene: 3. The CDR3 totals 14 residues. The DNA of the CDR3 is TGCGCCAGCAGCCTGACAGGGGTTAATGAAAAACTGTTTTTT. It is translated as CASSLTGVNEKLFF.

This chain connects TRBV19 to TRBJ1-5, with D unclear. This CDR3 region has 15 residues. The germline V gene has CDR1 LNHDA and CDR2 SQIVND (reference sequence). Trimming removed 1 base at V and 0 bases at J, with 7 bases between. The CDR3 DNA reads TGTGCCAGTAGTATAGTAGATTATAGCAATCAGCCCCAGCATTTT. This gives the protein CASSIVDYSNQPQHF.

V and J are TRBV2 and TRBJ1-4; 8 bases align to TRBD1. Germline V lookup: CDR1 SNHLY, CDR2 FYNNEI. This CDR3 is built from 17 residues. J lost 5 bases, V lost 6 bases, and 14 bases had no gene match. The DNA for the CDR3 is TGTGCCAGCAGCCAAGGACAGGGAGGGGGAGGCAATGAAAAACTGTTTTTT. Its translation is CASSQGQGGGGNEKLFF. Full variable domain (outside the CDR3, taken from reference TRBV2 and TRBJ1-4): EPEVTQTPSHQVTQMGQEVILRCVPISNHLYFYWYRQILGQKVEFLVSFYNNEISEKSEIFDDQFSVERPDGSNFTLKIRSTKLEDSAMYFCASSQGQGGGGNEKLFFGSGTQLSVL.

CDR3 protein: CAWSVQGGYTF. In nucleotides, the CDR3 is TGTGCCTGGAGTGTTCAGGGGGGCTACACCTTC. The chain is built from TRBV30 and TRBJ1-2, with D possibly being TRBD1 (6 bases). This CDR3 spans 11 amino acids. The germline CDR1 and CDR2 sequences are GTSNPN and SVGIG (reference sequence). V gave up 0 bases and J gave up 8 bases, with 7 bases separating them.

V is TRBV18 and J is TRBJ2-3; D remains unclear. With 0 bases removed from V and 4 bases from J, the gap between germline ends came to 5 bases. CDR1 and CDR2 (germline): KGHSH, LQKENI. There are 13 residues in the CDR3. CDR3 in amino acids: CASSPPLPDTQYF. The CDR3, as DNA: TGTGCCAGCTCACCACCCCTCCCAGATACGCAGTATTTT.

The chain links TRBV6-4 to TRBJ1-3; tentative D call: TRBD1 (6 bases). Germline V lookup: CDR1 MRHNA, CDR2 SNTAGT. Trimming pared 4 bases from V and 2 bases from J, leaving 27 bases between. The CDR3 spans 20 residues. The CDR3 region is CASSGRTGIPTASTGNTIYF. CDR3 sequence (DNA): TGTGCCAGCAGTGGGCGAACAGGGATCCCTACTGCATCGACTGGAAACACCATATATTTT.

The chain joins TRBV11-2 to TRBJ1-2; TRBD1 agrees at 10 bases. J was trimmed by 3 bases and V by 6 bases; bases with no gene match: 10. Per the germline V gene, CDR1 is SGHAT and CDR2 is FQNNGV. This CDR3 region has 16 residues. CDR3 nucleotide sequence: TGTGCCAGCAGTTCTCCGACAGGGGGCCTGGACTATGGCTACACCTTC. The encoded protein is CASSSPTGGLDYGYTF.

This chain joins TRBV29-1 and TRBJ1-1; unclear D gene. The CDR3 has 12 amino acids. From germline, CDR1 is SQVTM and CDR2 ANQGSEA. V gave up 3 bases and J gave up 4 bases, with 9 bases separating them. CDR3 amino acids: CSVDKGFTEAFF. The CDR3 bases are TGCAGCGTTGATAAAGGATTCACTGAAGCTTTCTTT. The full variable domain, completed using reference TRBV29-1 and TRBJ1-1, is SAVISQKPSRDICQRGTSLTIQCQVDSQVTMMFWYRQQPGQSLTLIATANQGSEATYESGFVIDKFPISRPNLTFSTLTVSNMSPEDSSIYLCSVDKGFTEAFFGQGTRLTVV.

The genes are TRBV19 and TRBJ1-1; D uncertain. CDR3 length: 12 amino acids. Trimming left V 0 bases short and J 9 bases short, with 8 bases between. In germline, CDR1 is LNHDA, CDR2 SQIVND (reference sequence). The CDR3 protein is CASSIDVGKAFF. The CDR3 DNA reads TGTGCCAGTAGTATAGATGTAGGGAAAGCTTTCTTT.

This clone came up a few times. CDR3 protein: CAWRVGQGAVEAFF. The CDR3 nucleotides are TGTGCCTGGAGGGTTGGACAGGGGGCCGTTGAAGCTTTCTTT. The chain has TRBV30 and TRBJ1-1; TRBD1 matches at 11 bases. The CDR3 spans 14 residues. Trimming at V came to 3 bases and at J to 7 bases, leaving 7 bases not matched to a gene. Germline V gene data show CDR1 as GTSNPN and CDR2 as SVGIG (reference sequence).

The chain has TRBV10-3 and TRBJ2-2; D is uncertain. Germline CDR1 ENHRY, CDR2 SYGVKD. CDR3 length: 15 residues. Trimming removed 10 bases at V and 2 bases at J, with 17 bases between. CDR3 in DNA: TGTGCCAGTTCAAGGGCTCCACCAAACACCGGGGAGCTGTTTTTT. Translated, it gives CASSRAPPNTGELFF.

The CDR3 loop reads CASSPSYEQYF. The CDR3 nucleotides are TGTGCCAGCAGTCCCTCCTACGAGCAGTACTTC. The chain carries TRBV27 and TRBJ2-7; D call uncertain. Germline V gene data show CDR1 as MNHEY and CDR2 as SMNVEV (reference sequence). Trimming shortened V by 5 bases and J by 0 bases, and 2 bases separated the two germline ends. The CDR3 sequence is 11 residues long.